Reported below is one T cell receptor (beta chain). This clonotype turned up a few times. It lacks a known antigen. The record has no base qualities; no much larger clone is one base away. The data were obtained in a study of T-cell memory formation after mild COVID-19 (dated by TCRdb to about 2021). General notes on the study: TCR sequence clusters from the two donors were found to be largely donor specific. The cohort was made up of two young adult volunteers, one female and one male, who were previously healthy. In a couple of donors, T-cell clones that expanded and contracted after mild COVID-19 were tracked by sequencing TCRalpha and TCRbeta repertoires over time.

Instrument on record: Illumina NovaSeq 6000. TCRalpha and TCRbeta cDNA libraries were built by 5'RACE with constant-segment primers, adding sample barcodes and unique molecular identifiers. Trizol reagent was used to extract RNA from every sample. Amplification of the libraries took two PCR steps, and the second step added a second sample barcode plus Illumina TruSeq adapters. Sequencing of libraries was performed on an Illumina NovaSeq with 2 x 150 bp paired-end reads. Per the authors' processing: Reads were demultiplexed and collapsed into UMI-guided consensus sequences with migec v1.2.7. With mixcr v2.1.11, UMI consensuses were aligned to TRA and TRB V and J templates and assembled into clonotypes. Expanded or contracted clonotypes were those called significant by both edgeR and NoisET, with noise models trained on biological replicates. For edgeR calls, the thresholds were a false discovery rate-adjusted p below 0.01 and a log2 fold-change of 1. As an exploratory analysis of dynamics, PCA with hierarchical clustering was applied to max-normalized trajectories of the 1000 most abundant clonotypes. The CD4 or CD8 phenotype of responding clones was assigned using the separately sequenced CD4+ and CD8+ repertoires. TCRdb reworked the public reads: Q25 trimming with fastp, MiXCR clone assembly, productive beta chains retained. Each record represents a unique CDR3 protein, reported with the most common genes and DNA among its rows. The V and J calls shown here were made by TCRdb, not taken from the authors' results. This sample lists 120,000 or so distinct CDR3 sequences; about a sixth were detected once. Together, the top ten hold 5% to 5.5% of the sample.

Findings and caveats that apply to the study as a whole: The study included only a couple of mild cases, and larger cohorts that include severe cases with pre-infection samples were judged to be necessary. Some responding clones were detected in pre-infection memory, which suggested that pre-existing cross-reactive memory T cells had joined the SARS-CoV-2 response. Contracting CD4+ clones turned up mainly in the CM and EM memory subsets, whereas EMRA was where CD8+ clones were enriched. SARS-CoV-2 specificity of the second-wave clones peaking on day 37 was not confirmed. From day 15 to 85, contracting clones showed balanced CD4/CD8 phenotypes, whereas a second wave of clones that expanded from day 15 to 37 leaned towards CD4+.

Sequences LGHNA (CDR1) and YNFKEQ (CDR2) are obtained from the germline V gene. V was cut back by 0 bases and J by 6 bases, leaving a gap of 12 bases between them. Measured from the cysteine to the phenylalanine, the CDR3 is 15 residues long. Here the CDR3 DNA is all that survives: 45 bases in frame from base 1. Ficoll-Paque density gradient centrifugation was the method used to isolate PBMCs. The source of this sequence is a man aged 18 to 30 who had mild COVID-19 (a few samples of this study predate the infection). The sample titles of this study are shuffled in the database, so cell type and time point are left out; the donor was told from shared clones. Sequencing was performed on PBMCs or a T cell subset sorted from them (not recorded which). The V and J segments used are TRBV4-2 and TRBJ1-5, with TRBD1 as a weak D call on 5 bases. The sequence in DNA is TGTGCCAGCAGCCAAGATGGGCAGGGCGGTCAGCCCCAGCATTTT. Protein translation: CASSQDGQGGQPQHF.